The subject of this entry is one T cell receptor (beta chain). Its antigen is undetermined. This entry is derived from a study of beta chain features in type 1 diabetes. Study findings and constraints: All four CD4+ subsets of Type 1 diabetes patients contained TCRB CDR3s that were moderately but significantly shorter. More deletions and fewer insertions at VDJ junctions were found in patients with type 1 diabetes. There was no resolution here of whether HLA type influences TCRB rearrangement.

cDNA synthesis used the whole RNA isolate, giving expressed TCRB sequences. Generated by immunoSEQ multiplex PCR, the TCRdb table keeps only in-frame clones and is missing some. Here the sample spans some 250,000 clones, around 14% being singletons. The CDR3 spans 15 residues. Trimming took 5 bases from V and 3 from J; bases not matched to a gene: 8. From germline, CDR1 is MNHEY and CDR2 SMNVEV (reference sequence). The receptor was isolated from a man aged 25 to 40 with type 1 diabetes. The sequencing sample was made of naive CD4+ T cells from blood. V gene TRBV27 combines with J gene TRBJ1-2; 8 nucleotides line up with TRBD1. The CDR3 here is CASSPVGQGHYGYTF. Here the CDR3 DNA reads TGTGCCAGCAGTCCCGTCGGACAGGGACACTATGGCTACACCTTC.